The 32 T cell receptor beta chains presented below share a single source sample, sequenced in a study of T cells after yellow fever vaccination. In TCRdb, the 5' RACE reads were re-called with MiXCR into one record per CDR3 protein. The sample includes under 200,000 distinct CDR3 sequences, more than 9.5% of them seen just once. Sequenced material: CD8+ T cells sorted from PBMCs, taken 15 days after the yellow fever booster vaccination. Receptors were obtained from a young man who received the YFV17D yellow fever vaccine.

This clonotype was counted between two and nine times. The V and J genes are TRBV7-2 and TRBJ1-1, with 7 bases lining up with TRBD1. Germline V gene lookup returns CDR1 SGHTA and CDR2 FQGNSA. This CDR3 comprises 15 residues. V was pared by 5 bases and J by 6 bases, with 12 bases of the junction left unmatched. CDR3 in amino acids: CASSILGGGAAEAFF. Written as DNA, the CDR3 is TGTGCCAGCAGCATCCTAGGAGGGGGCGCCGCTGAAGCTTTCTTT.

The chain recombines TRBV7-8 with TRBJ1-3, with 7 nucleotides matching TRBD1. This CDR3 region has 14 residues. V shed 5 bases, J shed 4 bases, and the junction held 5 bases outside the gene matches. The V gene's germline CDR1 is SGHVS and CDR2 FQNEAQ. The CDR3 DNA sequence: TGTGCCAGCAGCCCGTGGGACAGCGGAAACACCATATATTTT. This gives the protein CASSPWDSGNTIYF.

The chain combines TRBV10-3 with TRBJ1-6, with 8 bases matching TRBD1. With 10 bases clipped from V and 4 bases from J, the junction kept 15 bases outside the gene matches. The CDR3 is 17 amino acids. CDR1 is ENHRY, CDR2 SYGVKD, per germline. The CDR3 is CATNGPDRAGYNSPLHF. The CDR3, as DNA: TGTGCCACCAACGGCCCGGACAGGGCAGGATATAATTCACCCCTCCACTTT.

This clonotype was counted many times. The genes are TRBV29-1 and TRBJ2-3; 11 nucleotides agree with TRBD1. Germline trimming cut 3 bases from V and 6 bases from J; bases unmatched to any gene: 14. CDR1 is SQVTM and CDR2 is ANQGSEA in the germline V gene. This CDR3 has 17 residues. CDR3 in amino acids: CSVDDPRGQGAPDTQYF. The CDR3 region has the DNA TGCAGCGTTGACGACCCTCGAGGACAGGGGGCGCCGGATACGCAGTATTTT.

This clonotype has a handful of counts. The chain recombines TRBV18 with TRBJ1-6; 7 bases align to TRBD1. The junction had 7 bases not matched to a gene; V was cut back by 3 bases and J by 5 bases. Germline CDR1 is KGHSH and CDR2 is LQKENI. This CDR3 has 16 amino acids. CDR3: CASSPKGANNNSPLHF. DNA of the CDR3: TGTGCCAGCTCACCTAAGGGGGCTAATAATAATTCACCCCTCCACTTT.

The V gene is TRBV4-1, the J gene TRBJ1-2; no clear D gene. The CDR3 contains 14 residues. Germline CDR1 MGHRA, CDR2 YSYEKL. V dropped 4 bases and J dropped 7 bases, with 16 bases sitting between them. CDR3 nucleotides: TGCGCCAGCAGCCCACCGTCACGAGGGAGTGGCTACACCTTC. Encoded protein: CASSPPSRGSGYTF.

This clonotype was observed a few times. The genes are TRBV24-1 and TRBJ2-5; D might be TRBD1 (5 bases). Germline CDR1 KGHDR, CDR2 SFDVKD. This CDR3 has 14 amino acids. With 5 bases removed from V and 2 bases from J, the gap between germline ends came to 11 bases. CDR3 nucleotides: TGTGCCACCAGTGCTTATGGACATCAAGAGACCCAGTACTTC. Protein: CATSAYGHQETQYF.

The rearrangement links TRBV19 to TRBJ2-7; D remains ambiguous. V shed 3 bases and J shed 3 bases, with 9 bases lying between them. The germline V gene has CDR1 LNHDA and CDR2 SQIVND (reference sequence). This CDR3 is built from 13 residues. This CDR3 is CASSINVNYEQYF. The DNA for the CDR3 is TGTGCCAGTAGTATTAACGTCAACTACGAGCAGTACTTC. The full variable domain, completed using reference TRBV19 and TRBJ2-7, is DGGITQSPKYLFRKEGQNVTLSCEQNLNHDAMYWYRQDPGQGLRLIYYSQIVNDFQKGDIAEGYSVSREKKESFPLTVTSAQKNPTAFYLCASSINVNYEQYFGPGTRLTVT.

This clonotype was observed a few times. The chain employs TRBV6-2 or TRBV6-3 and TRBJ1-2; D is uncertain. The CDR3 runs 13 residues. Germline V gene sequence: CDR1 MNHEY, CDR2 SVGEGT. The V and J ends lost 7 bases and 5 bases respectively, with 14 bases between them. CDR3 amino acids: CASTGDTDYGYTF. CDR3 in DNA: TGTGCCAGCACCGGGGATACCGATTATGGCTACACCTTC.

V usage is TRBV29-1 and J usage is TRBJ1-1; D unclear. The CDR3 contains 12 residues. CDR1 is SQVTM and CDR2 is ANQGSEA in the germline V gene. Trimming left V 4 bases short and J 4 bases short, with 10 bases between. Written as DNA, the CDR3 is TGCAGCGTTGTAGACTACGGCACTGAAGCTTTCTTT. The encoded protein is CSVVDYGTEAFF. Variable domain in full (rest from reference TRBV29-1 and TRBJ1-1): SAVISQKPSRDICQRGTSLTIQCQVDSQVTMMFWYRQQPGQSLTLIATANQGSEATYESGFVIDKFPISRPNLTFSTLTVSNMSPEDSSIYLCSVVDYGTEAFFGQGTRLTVV.

This clonotype has ten or more counts. This sequence joins TRBV6-5 and TRBJ2-2; D call uncertain. Germline assignment: CDR1 MNHEY and CDR2 SVGAGI. The CDR3 length is 15 residues. Trimming took off 7 bases at V and 4 bases at J, with 16 bases between the two ends. The CDR3 reads CASISGVSLTGELFF. CDR3 DNA: TGTGCCAGCATATCCGGTGTTTCCCTCACCGGGGAGCTGTTTTTT.

This clonotype was seen ten or more times. The CDR3 sequence: CASSPRDGDYEQYF. The CDR3 nucleotides are TGCGCCAGCAGCCCCAGGGACGGAGACTACGAGCAGTACTTC. This sequence joins TRBV4-3 and TRBJ2-7, with D tentatively TRBD1 or TRBD2 (5 bases each). CDR1 and CDR2 from the germline V gene are LGHNA and YSLEER. CDR3 length: 14 residues. Trimming left V 4 bases short and J 3 bases short, with 13 bases between.

The V gene is TRBV2, the J gene TRBJ1-1; D gene unclear. The V gene's germline CDR1 is SNHLY and CDR2 FYNNEI. V lost 8 bases and J 5 bases, leaving 6 bases between the germline ends. The CDR3 is 10 residues long. CDR3 sequence reads: CASVDTEAFF. The CDR3 DNA reads TGTGCCAGCGTGGATACTGAAGCTTTCTTT.

This chain links TRBV6-5 with TRBJ2-5; tentatively, D is TRBD1 or TRBD2 (5 bases each). Germline values: CDR1 MNHEY, CDR2 SVGAGI. The germline V and J ends were trimmed by 6 bases and 7 bases, with 21 bases remaining between them. This CDR3 region has 15 residues. CDR3 coding DNA: TGTGCCAGCAGCGACGGGACGTTCCCCGGCGTGACCCAGTACTTC. Encoded protein: CASSDGTFPGVTQYF.

The table lists this clonotype with a few counts. This rearrangement joins TRBV5-6 to TRBJ2-5, with 10 nucleotides matching TRBD1. Germline CDR1 is SGHDT and CDR2 is YYEEEE. This CDR3 contains 15 residues. V trimming: 0 bases; J trimming: 5 bases; junction bases outside the gene matches: 4. CDR3 nucleotides: TGTGCCAGCAGCTTGGAAGGGACAGGGGTGGAGACCCAGTACTTC. Protein sequence: CASSLEGTGVETQYF.

This clonotype has ten or more counts. This chain uses TRBV3-1 with TRBJ2-1; TRBD1 aligns across 8 bases. In germline, CDR1 is LGHDT, CDR2 YNNKEL (reference sequence). CDR3 length equals 15 residues. Losses at the gene ends were 4 bases for V and 2 bases for J; bases not matched to a gene: 4. The CDR3 sequence: CASSRQGRPYNEQFF. In DNA, the CDR3 is TGTGCCAGCAGCCGACAGGGGCGGCCCTACAATGAGCAGTTCTTC.

This chain connects TRBV18 to TRBJ2-1, with 11 bases aligning to TRBD2. The germline gives CDR1 KGHSH, CDR2 LQKENI. CDR3 size: 15 residues. The V and J ends lost 4 bases and 8 bases, in that order; junction bases with no gene match: 7. The DNA for the CDR3 is TGTGCCAGCTCACTGGCTAGCGGGGGGAACGATGAGCAGTTCTTC. It translates to CASSLASGGNDEQFF.

This clonotype was counted between two and nine times. The chain is built from TRBV12-3 or TRBV12-4 and TRBJ2-1; the D call may be TRBD1 or TRBD2 (5 bases each). CDR3 length: 11 residues. Trimming pared 5 bases from V and 12 bases from J, leaving 11 bases between. The CDR3 DNA is TGTGCCAGCAGTCCGGGACCCCGGCAGTTCTTC. The encoded protein is CASSPGPRQFF.

This clonotype showed up just a few times. This chain connects TRBV11-2 to TRBJ2-7; the match to TRBD1 covers 8 bases. The germline V gene encodes CDR1 SGHAT and CDR2 FQNNGV. J lost 5 bases, V lost 5 bases, and 14 bases had no gene match. The CDR3 extends over 16 amino acids. As DNA, the CDR3 is TGTGCCAGCAGCACTAATCTCCGGACAGGGATCGACGAGCAGTACTTC. Residues: CASSTNLRTGIDEQYF.

This clonotype was counted a single time. This chain links TRBV21-1 with TRBJ2-7. TRBV21-1 counts as a pseudogene. CDR3 length: 13 amino acids. In DNA form, the CDR3 reads TGTGCCAGCAGCAAATTCCGCAGTTACGAGCAGTACGTC. Amino acids: CASSKFRSYEQYV.

This sequence joins TRBV5-1 and TRBJ2-7; the match to TRBD1 covers 8 bases. The junction had 3 bases not matched to a gene; V was cut back by 4 bases and J by 0 bases. The germline V gene encodes CDR1 SGHRS and CDR2 YFSETQ. The CDR3 length is 14 residues. In DNA, the CDR3 is TGCGCCAGCAGCCCGACAGGGGCCTCCTACGAGCAGTACTTC. The encoded protein is CASSPTGASYEQYF.

The DNA for the CDR3 is TGCAGCGCCGTGCCGGGCGGCACTGAAGCTTTCTTT. This translates into CSAVPGGTEAFF. The chain recombines TRBV29-1 with TRBJ1-1; D is undetermined. Per germline, CDR1 SQVTM and CDR2 ANQGSEA. Trimming took off 7 bases at V and 4 bases at J, with 13 bases between the two ends. This CDR3 region has 12 residues.

This clonotype was observed many times. The chain couples TRBV6-6 to TRBJ2-7; D remains unclear. CDR3 length: 12 residues. Looked up from germline, CDR1 is MNHNY and CDR2 is SVGAGI (reference sequence). V was trimmed by 4 bases and J by 0 bases, leaving 4 bases between them. This CDR3 reads CASSSVSYEQYV. Written as DNA, the CDR3 is TGTGCCAGCAGTTCCGTCTCCTACGAGCAGTACGTC.

This clonotype was recorded at least ten times. The CDR3 sequence: CASSYSGADSYGYTF. In DNA, the CDR3 is TGTGCCAGCAGTTACTCAGGGGCAGACAGCTATGGCTACACCTTC. The rearrangement links TRBV6-5 to TRBJ1-2; weak D call: TRBD1 (5 bases). From germline, CDR1 is MNHEY and CDR2 SVGAGI. Between the trimmed V and J ends, which lost 0 bases and 4 bases, there was a span of 12 bases. This CDR3 region has 15 residues.

This clonotype was counted between two and nine times. This chain joins TRBV12-3 or TRBV12-4 and TRBJ2-1; D is undetermined. This CDR3 has 13 residues. Trimming removed 6 bases at V and 8 bases at J, with 14 bases between. DNA for the CDR3: TGTGCCAGCAGCTCAGACCGAGGTCATGAGCAGTTCTTC. Its protein is CASSSDRGHEQFF.

This chain connects TRBV7-2 to TRBJ2-7, with 8 bases lining up with TRBD1. From germline, CDR1 is SGHTA and CDR2 FQGNSA. The CDR3 consists of 15 residues. Trimming at V came to 5 bases and at J to 4 bases, leaving 10 bases not matched to a gene. This chain's CDR3 is CASSPLRTGRYEQYF. The DNA for the CDR3 is TGTGCCAGCAGCCCCCTTAGGACAGGGAGGTACGAGCAGTACTTC.

In its sample, this clonotype was seen many times. V and J are TRBV5-1 and TRBJ1-1; TRBD1 matches 9 bases. CDR1 is SGHRS, CDR2 YFSETQ, per germline. The CDR3 loop spans 12 amino acids. V trimming: 4 bases; J trimming: 7 bases; junction bases outside the gene matches: 2. This CDR3 reads CASSRTGVEAFF. In nucleotides, the CDR3 is TGCGCCAGCAGCCGGACAGGGGTTGAAGCTTTCTTT.

This chain links TRBV4-1 with TRBJ1-1; TRBD1 matches at 10 bases. Trimming cost V 3 bases and J 3 bases; bases outside gene matches: 7. Germline lookup yields CDR1 MGHRA and CDR2 YSYEKL. The CDR3 runs 16 residues. CDR3 loop: CASSHRPDRGDTEAFF. For the CDR3, the DNA is TGCGCCAGCAGCCACCGTCCGGACAGGGGGGACACTGAAGCTTTCTTT.

This clonotype was recorded many times. V and J are TRBV29-1 and TRBJ2-1; tentatively, D is TRBD2 (6 bases). The germline gives CDR1 SQVTM, CDR2 ANQGSEA. Trimming shortened V by 4 bases and J by 0 bases, and 25 bases separated the two germline ends. The length of the CDR3 is 19 residues. CDR3 sequence: CSVGRQGGFGASSYNEQFF. In DNA form, the CDR3 reads TGCAGCGTTGGCCGGCAGGGAGGTTTCGGGGCGAGCTCCTACAATGAGCAGTTCTTC.

The table lists this clonotype with a few counts. This chain uses TRBV4-1 with TRBJ2-3; 7 bases line up with TRBD1. The V and J ends lost 2 bases and 4 bases, in that order; junction bases with no gene match: 9. The CDR3 extends over 16 amino acids. CDR1 is MGHRA and CDR2 is YSYEKL in the germline V gene. CDR3 residues: CASSQLSGGLSDTQYF. In DNA form, the CDR3 reads TGCGCCAGCAGCCAACTATCAGGGGGTTTATCAGATACGCAGTATTTT.

Concerning this clonotype itself: The junction and the germline gene differ at one end; a read error may be behind it. The V gene is TRBV29-1, the J gene TRBJ2-5; 7 bases agree with TRBD2. This CDR3 region has 14 residues. The germline gives CDR1 SQVTM, CDR2 ANQGSEA. The DNA of the CDR3 is TGCAGCGTGGAAGGGGAGACTAGCCGGGAGACCCAGTACTTC. Its protein product is CSVEGETSRETQYF.

The chain combines TRBV2 with TRBJ2-7; maybe TRBD1 (7 bases). Trimming cost V 8 bases and J 3 bases, with 20 bases left between them. This CDR3 has 15 residues. Germline V gene sequence: CDR1 SNHLY, CDR2 FYNNEI. This CDR3 reads CASLARRGQVYEQYF. As DNA, the CDR3 is TGTGCCAGCCTCGCCCGGAGGGGGCAAGTCTACGAGCAGTACTTC.